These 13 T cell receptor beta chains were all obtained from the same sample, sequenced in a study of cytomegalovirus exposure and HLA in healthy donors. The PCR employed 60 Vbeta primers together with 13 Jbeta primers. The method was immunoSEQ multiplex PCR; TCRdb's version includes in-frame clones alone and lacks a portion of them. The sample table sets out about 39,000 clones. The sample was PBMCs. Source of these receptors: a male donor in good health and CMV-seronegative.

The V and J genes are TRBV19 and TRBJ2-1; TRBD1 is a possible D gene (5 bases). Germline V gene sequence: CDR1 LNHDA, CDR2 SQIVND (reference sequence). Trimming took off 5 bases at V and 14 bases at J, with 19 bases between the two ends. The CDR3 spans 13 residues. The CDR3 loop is CASSAGQTSLEFF. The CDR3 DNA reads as TGTGCCAGTAGTGCCGGACAAACAAGCTTGGAGTTCTTC.

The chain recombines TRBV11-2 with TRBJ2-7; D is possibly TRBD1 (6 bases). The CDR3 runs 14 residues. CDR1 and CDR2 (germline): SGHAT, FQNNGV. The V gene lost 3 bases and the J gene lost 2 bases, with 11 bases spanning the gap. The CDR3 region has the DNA TGTGCCAGCAGCTTGATGGGGACAACCTACGAGCAGTACTTC. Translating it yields CASSLMGTTYEQYF.

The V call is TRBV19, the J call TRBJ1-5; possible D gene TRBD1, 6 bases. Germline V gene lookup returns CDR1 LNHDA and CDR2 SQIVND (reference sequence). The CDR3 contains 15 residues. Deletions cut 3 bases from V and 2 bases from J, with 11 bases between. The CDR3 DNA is TGTGCCAGTAGTATGGCAGGGGCCGGCAATCAGCCCCAGCATTTT. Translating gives CASSMAGAGNQPQHF. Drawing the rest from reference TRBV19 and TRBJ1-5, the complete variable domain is DGGITQSPKYLFRKEGQNVTLSCEQNLNHDAMYWYRQDPGQGLRLIYYSQIVNDFQKGDIAEGYSVSREKKESFPLTVTSAQKNPTAFYLCASSMAGAGNQPQHFGDGTRLSIL.

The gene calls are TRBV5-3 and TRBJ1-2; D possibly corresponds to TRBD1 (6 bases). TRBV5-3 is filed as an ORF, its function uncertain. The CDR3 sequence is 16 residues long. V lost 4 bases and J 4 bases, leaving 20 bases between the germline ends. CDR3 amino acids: CARSRMDLDSGYGYTF. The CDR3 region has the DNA TGTGCCAGAAGCAGGATGGATTTGGACAGCGGCTATGGCTACACCTTC.

CDR3 bases: TGCGCCAGCAGCTTGGCCGGGGGTGCCAAAAACATTCAGTACTTC. It translates to CASSLAGGAKNIQYF. The V and J genes are TRBV5-1 and TRBJ2-4, with D possibly TRBD2 on 6 matching bases. Looked up from germline, CDR1 is SGHRS and CDR2 is YFSETQ. This CDR3 region has 15 residues. Trimming removed 0 bases at V and 1 base at J, with 8 bases between.

CDR3: CASSLLRGGETQYF. The CDR3 nucleotides are TGTGCCAGCAGTTTATTGCGGGGGGGAGAGACCCAGTACTTC. The chain links TRBV27 to TRBJ2-5; 9 bases align to TRBD2. Germline CDR1 MNHEY, CDR2 SMNVEV (reference sequence). V was pared by 1 base and J by 4 bases, with 1 base of the junction left unmatched. This CDR3 contains 14 residues.

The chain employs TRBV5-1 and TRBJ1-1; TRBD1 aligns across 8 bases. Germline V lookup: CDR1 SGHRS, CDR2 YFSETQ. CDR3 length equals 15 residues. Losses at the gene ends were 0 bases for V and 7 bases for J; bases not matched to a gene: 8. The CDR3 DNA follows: TGCGCCAGCAGCTTGGGGTATCAGGGGGCAGGTGAAGCTTTCTTT. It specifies CASSLGYQGAGEAFF.

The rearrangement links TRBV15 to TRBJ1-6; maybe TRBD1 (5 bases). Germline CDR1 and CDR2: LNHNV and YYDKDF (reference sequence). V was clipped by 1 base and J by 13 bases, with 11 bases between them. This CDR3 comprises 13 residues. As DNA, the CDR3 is TGTGCCACCAGCAGAGCCAGGGAGGCCCCCCTCCACTTT. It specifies CATSRAREAPLHF.

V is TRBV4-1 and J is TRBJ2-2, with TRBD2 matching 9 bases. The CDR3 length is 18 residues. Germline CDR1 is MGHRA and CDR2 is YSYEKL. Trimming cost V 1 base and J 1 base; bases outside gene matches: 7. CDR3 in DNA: TGCGCCAGCAGCCAAGGAAGGATAGCGGGGGAGAACACCGGGGAGCTGTTTTTT. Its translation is CASSQGRIAGENTGELFF.

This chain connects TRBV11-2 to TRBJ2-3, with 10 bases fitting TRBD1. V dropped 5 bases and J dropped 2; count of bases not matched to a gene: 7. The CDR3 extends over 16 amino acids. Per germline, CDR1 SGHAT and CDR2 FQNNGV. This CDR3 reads CASSPRTGGNTDTQYF. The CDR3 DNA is TGTGCCAGCAGCCCTAGGACAGGGGGAAACACAGATACGCAGTATTTT.

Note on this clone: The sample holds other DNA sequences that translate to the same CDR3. The CDR3 is CASTTGSTEAFF. The CDR3, as DNA: TGTGCCAGCACCACAGGGAGCACTGAAGCTTTCTTT. The chain couples TRBV7-9 to TRBJ1-1; D possibly corresponds to TRBD1 (6 bases). The germline V gene encodes CDR1 SEHNR and CDR2 FQNEAQ (reference sequence). The V and J ends lost 7 bases and 4 bases respectively, with 10 bases between them. The CDR3 is made up of 12 amino acids. Drawing the rest from reference TRBV7-9 and TRBJ1-1, the complete variable domain is DTGVSQNPRHKITKRGQNVTFRCDPISEHNRLYWYRQTLGQGPEFLTYFQNEAQLEKSRLLSDRFSAERPKGSFSTLEIQRTEQGDSAMYLCASTTGSTEAFFGQGTRLTVV.

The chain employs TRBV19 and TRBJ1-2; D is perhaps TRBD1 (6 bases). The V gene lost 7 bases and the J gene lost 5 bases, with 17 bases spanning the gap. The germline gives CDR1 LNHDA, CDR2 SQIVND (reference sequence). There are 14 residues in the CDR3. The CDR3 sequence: CASKTDRRRYGYTF. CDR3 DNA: TGTGCCAGTAAGACGGACAGAAGGAGATATGGCTACACCTTC.

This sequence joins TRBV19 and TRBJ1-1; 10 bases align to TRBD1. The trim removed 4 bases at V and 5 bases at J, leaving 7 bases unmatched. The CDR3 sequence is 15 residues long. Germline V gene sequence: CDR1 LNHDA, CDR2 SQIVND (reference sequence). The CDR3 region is CASSTRQGAWTEAFF. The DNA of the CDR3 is TGTGCCAGTAGTACCCGACAGGGGGCATGGACTGAAGCTTTCTTT.